A single sample gave rise to the 13 T cell receptor beta chains below, sequenced in a study of tumor and adjacent non-tumor tissue in lung cancer. TCRbeta libraries were built with three rounds of nested PCR, modified from ARM-PCR. One entry per CDR3 protein, called by TCRdb with MiXCR from the multiplex PCR reads. This table holds over 100,000 distinct CDR3 sequences, about 75% found once. The template was RNA from unsorted bulk tissue. The sequencing sample was made of lung tumor tissue. Receptor source: a woman aged 55-75 years with non-small cell lung cancer.

A word on this clonotype: The junction and the germline gene differ at one end; a read error may be behind it. The gene calls are TRBV6-5 and TRBJ2-5; maybe TRBD2 (5 bases). The CDR3 contains 15 residues. In germline, CDR1 is MNHEY, CDR2 SVGAGI. The DNA of the CDR3 is TGTGTCAGCAGTTACGACGGGAAGTACCAAGAGACCCAGTACTTC. Amino acid sequence: CVSSYDGKYQETQYF.

Note on this clonotype: The junction departs from the called germline gene at one end, perhaps through a read error. V gene TRBV11-3 combines with J gene TRBJ2-1; TRBD2 aligns across 7 bases. Germline V gene sequence: CDR1 SGHNT, CDR2 YENEEA. This CDR3 region has 17 residues. This chain's CDR3 is CASSLELTGGSYNDQFF. CDR3 coding DNA: TGTGCCAGCAGCTTAGAGTTGACTGGCGGGAGCTATAATGACCAGTTCTTC.

This sequence joins TRBV5-1 and TRBJ1-3, with D unresolved. Germline lookup yields CDR1 SGHRS and CDR2 YFSETQ. Trimming cost V 0 bases and J 0 bases, with 7 bases left between them. There are 15 residues in the CDR3. CDR3 DNA: TGCGCCAGCAGCTTGGGGATGAGCTCTGGAAACACCATATATTTT. Its protein is CASSLGMSSGNTIYF.

With regard to this clonotype: Sequence at one end of the junction differs from germline and may be a read error. The chain has TRBV29-1 and TRBJ1-1, with TRBD1 matching over 8 bases. CDR1 is SQVTM and CDR2 is ANQGSEA in the germline V gene. The CDR3 is 15 residues long. DNA of the CDR3: TGCAGCGTTGAAGATCTCCAGGGGGCCCTTACTGAGGCTTTCTTT. Translated: CSVEDLQGALTEAFF.

The V and J genes are TRBV6-5 and TRBJ1-2, with D possibly TRBD1 on 6 matching bases. Germline V gene data show CDR1 as MNHEY and CDR2 as SVGAGI. Trimming removed 0 bases at V and 6 bases at J, with 17 bases between. CDR3 length: 16 amino acids. The CDR3 nucleotides are TGTGCCAGCAGTTACTCGTCGGGACATGGTCTAAATGGCTACACCTTC. It specifies CASSYSSGHGLNGYTF.

Note on this clonotype: One junction end disagrees with the germline gene, perhaps due to a read error. This chain uses TRBV6-1 with TRBJ1-1; 7 bases match TRBD1. The V gene's germline CDR1 is MNHNS and CDR2 SASEGT. CDR3 length: 16 amino acids. The CDR3 here is CASSEGGGGRNTVAFF. The CDR3 region has the DNA TGTGCCAGCAGTGAAGGAGGAGGGGGCCGAAACACTGTAGCTTTCTTT.

This clonotype appeared a single time. A read error is possible here, since a much larger clone lies one base away. The genes are TRBV5-4 and TRBJ2-1; 7 bases fit TRBD1. Losses at the gene ends were 6 bases for V and 6 bases for J; bases not matched to a gene: 15. This CDR3 has 16 residues. CDR1 is SGHNT, CDR2 YYREEE, per germline (reference sequence). The CDR3 protein is CASNPRTGWVSNEQFF. The CDR3 bases are TGTGCCAGCAACCCGAGGACAGGTTGGGTCTCCAATGAGCAGTTCTTC.

This clonotype has just one count. A much larger clone sits a single nucleotide away, making a read error possible. The V call is TRBV6-6, the J call TRBJ1-2; D unresolved. Germline CDR1 is MNHNY and CDR2 is SVGAGI (reference sequence). The CDR3 has 15 amino acids. The CDR3 is CASSYLGGINYGHTF. The CDR3 nucleotides read TGTGCCAGCAGTTATCTGGGAGGGATAAACTATGGCCACACCTTC.

With regard to this clonotype: A much larger clone is a single base away; this may be a read error. The chain links TRBV20-1 to TRBJ2-7; 9 nucleotides match TRBD2. CDR3 length: 14 residues. Germline V CDR1 and CDR2: DFQATT, SNEGSKA (reference sequence). The CDR3 here is CSAQPGLATHEHYF. For the CDR3, the DNA is TGCAGTGCCCAACCGGGACTAGCAACTCACGAGCACTACTTC.

A remark on this clonotype: As the CDR3 is not closed by the conserved phenylalanine or tryptophan, this likely results from a read error. The V call is TRBV11-1, the J call TRBJ2-1; either TRBD1 or TRBD2 may supply D (6 bases each). This CDR3 spans 13 amino acids. From germline, CDR1 is SGHAT and CDR2 FQDESV (reference sequence). The CDR3 sequence: CATSRIGGSEQFI. The CDR3 DNA is TGTGCCACCAGCCGCATAGGGGGGAGCGAGCAGTTCATC.

There are many counts of this clonotype. V usage is TRBV6-6 and J usage is TRBJ2-3; D might be TRBD1 or TRBD2, each matching 6 bases. V was clipped by 11 bases and J by 4 bases, with 16 bases between them. Germline V gene lookup returns CDR1 MNHNY and CDR2 SVGAGI (reference sequence). This CDR3 is 13 amino acids long. The CDR3 here is CASGPRGADTQYF. In DNA, the CDR3 is TGTGCCTCCGGGCCTAGGGGGGCAGATACGCAGTATTTT.

The chain joins TRBV4-2 to TRBJ2-7; D unclear. CDR3 length: 15 amino acids. Germline V gene data show CDR1 as LGHNA and CDR2 as YNFKEQ. Between the trimmed V and J ends, which lost 4 bases and 1 base, there was a span of 14 bases. CDR3 loop: CASSPTRIESYEQYF. The CDR3 DNA sequence: TGTGCCAGCAGCCCTACCAGGATAGAATCCTACGAGCAGTACTTC.

A few counts support this clonotype. The V and J genes are TRBV5-1 and TRBJ1-1, with 7 bases identical to TRBD1. The CDR3 is 16 amino acids. J gave up 0 bases and V 0 bases, and 5 bases lay outside the gene matches. Germline CDR1 SGHRS, CDR2 YFSETQ. CDR3 amino acids: CASSLEGGPMNTEAFF. The CDR3 DNA follows: TGCGCCAGCAGCTTGGAAGGGGGCCCTATGAACACTGAAGCTTTCTTT. The full variable domain, with the rest looked up from reference TRBV5-1 and TRBJ1-1, is KAGVTQTPRYLIKTRGQQVTLSCSPISGHRSVSWYQQTPGQGLQFLFEYFSETQRNKGNFPGRFSGRQFSNSRSEMNVSTLELGDSALYLCASSLEGGPMNTEAFFGQGTRLTVV.